This TCR beta chain appears in the sequencing data of a study of glioma-infiltrating T cells after dendritic cell vaccination. Study context: Patients had newly diagnosed or recurrent glioblastoma and received dendritic cell vaccines. Study-level results: Complete blood and tumor specimen sets were limited to few patients.

On this clone: Its antigen is undetermined.

Amplification used 60 V beta primers and 13 J beta primers. The protocol was immunoSEQ multiplex PCR, while the TCRdb copy is restricted to in-frame clones and leaves out a portion. The data show some 70,000 clones, 81% seen once. The sample was blood, taken before dendritic cell vaccination. The receptor was derived from a human donor with glioblastoma.

CDR3 DNA: TGTGCCAGCAGTGGTGCGCCAGGAGGGGTATACGAGCAGTACTTC. It translates to CASSGAPGGVYEQYF. This chain uses TRBV2 with TRBJ2-7, with D possibly being TRBD2 (6 bases). V was trimmed by 4 bases and J by 4 bases, leaving 17 bases between them. The CDR3 runs to 15 residues. CDR1 is SNHLY, CDR2 FYNNEI, per germline.